The 5 T cell receptor beta chains in this list originate from one sample, sequenced in a study of metastatic and nonmetastatic thyroid tumors. There were no patients who had received any treatment before thyroid surgery. TCRdb re-clonotyped the PCR reads via MiXCR. This table has around 41,000 clones, roughly 31% appearing once. The sample taken for sequencing was blood. These receptors were obtained from a male donor with papillary thyroid cancer or a benign thyroid nodule (not recorded which). Some clones in this sample may be carry-over from other donors' samples.

This clone was counted a few times. The chain couples TRBV28 to TRBJ1-6; 7 bases match TRBD1. V was clipped by 5 bases and J by 5 bases; unmatched bases: 6. Germline assignment: CDR1 MDHEN and CDR2 SYDVKM. The CDR3 extends over 15 amino acids. CDR3 nucleotides: TGTGCCAGCAGTCCGCTTGGACAGGATAATTCACCCCTCCACTTT. Translated, it gives CASSPLGQDNSPLHF.

This clone came up many times. The chain is built from TRBV7-9 and TRBJ1-1; possible D gene TRBD1, 5 bases. The V and J ends lost 5 bases and 4 bases respectively, with 14 bases between them. Germline-derived CDR1 and CDR2 are SEHNR and FQNEAQ (reference sequence). The CDR3 sequence is 14 residues long. For the CDR3, the DNA is TGTGCCAGCAGCCTTGCAGGGTTGATCACTGAAGCTTTCTTT. It specifies CASSLAGLITEAFF.

This clone has a handful of counts. This CDR3 is also generated by other DNA sequences in the sample. The J gene is TRBJ1-2, the V gene TRBV27; tentative D call: TRBD1 (5 bases). CDR3 length: 13 amino acids. Germline values: CDR1 MNHEY, CDR2 SMNVEV (reference sequence). V lost 3 bases and J 5 bases, leaving 10 bases between the germline ends. CDR3 DNA sequence: TGTGCCAGCAGTTTTTCAGGGACGTATGGCTACACCTTC. Residues: CASSFSGTYGYTF.

This clone came up a few times. This chain uses TRBV4-1 with TRBJ2-3; D gene ambiguous. Germline V gene sequence: CDR1 MGHRA, CDR2 YSYEKL. V was pared by 2 bases and J by 2 bases, with 20 bases between. The CDR3 loop spans 18 amino acids. CDR3: CASSQPPLVFRATDTQYF. Written as DNA, the CDR3 is TGCGCCAGCAGCCAACCCCCCTTGGTGTTCCGAGCCACAGATACGCAGTATTTT.

V gene TRBV6-1 combines with J gene TRBJ1-2, with TRBD1 matching over 7 bases. CDR1 is MNHNS, CDR2 SASEGT, per germline. V shed 6 bases, J shed 3 bases, and the junction held 16 bases outside the gene matches. CDR3 length: 17 amino acids. The CDR3 loop reads CASRGYIQGPSDYGYTF. The CDR3 DNA reads TGTGCCAGCAGGGGATATATACAGGGGCCGTCCGACTATGGCTACACCTTC.